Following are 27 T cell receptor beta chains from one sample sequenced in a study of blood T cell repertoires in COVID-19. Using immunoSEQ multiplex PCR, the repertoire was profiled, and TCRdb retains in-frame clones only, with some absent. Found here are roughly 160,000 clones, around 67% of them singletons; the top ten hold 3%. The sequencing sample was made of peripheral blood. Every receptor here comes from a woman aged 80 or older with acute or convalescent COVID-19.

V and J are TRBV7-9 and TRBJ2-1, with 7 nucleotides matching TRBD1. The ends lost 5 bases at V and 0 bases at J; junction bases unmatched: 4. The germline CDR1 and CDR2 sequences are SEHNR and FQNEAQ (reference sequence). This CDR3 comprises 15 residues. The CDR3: CASSQDRDSYNEQFF. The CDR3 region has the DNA TGTGCCAGCAGCCAAGACAGGGACTCCTACAATGAGCAGTTCTTC.

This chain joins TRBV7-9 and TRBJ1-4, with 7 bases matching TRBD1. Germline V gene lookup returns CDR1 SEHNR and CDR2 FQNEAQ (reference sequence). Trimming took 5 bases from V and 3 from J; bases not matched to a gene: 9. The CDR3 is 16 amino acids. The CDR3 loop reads CASSQSLTGANEKLFF. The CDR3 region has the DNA TGTGCCAGCAGCCAATCCCTCACAGGGGCTAATGAAAAACTGTTTTTT.

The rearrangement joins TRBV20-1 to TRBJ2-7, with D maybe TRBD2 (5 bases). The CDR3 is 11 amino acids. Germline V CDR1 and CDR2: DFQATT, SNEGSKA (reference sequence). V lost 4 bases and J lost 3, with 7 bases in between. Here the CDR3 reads CSAIRGYEQYF. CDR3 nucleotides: TGCAGTGCTATTCGGGGCTACGAGCAGTACTTC.

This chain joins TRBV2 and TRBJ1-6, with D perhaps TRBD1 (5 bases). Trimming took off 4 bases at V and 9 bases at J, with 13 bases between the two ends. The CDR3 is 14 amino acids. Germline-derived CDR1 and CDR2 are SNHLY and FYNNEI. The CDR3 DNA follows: TGTGCCAGCAGTGTGTCAGGGAACGGTTCACCCCTCCACTTT. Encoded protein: CASSVSGNGSPLHF.

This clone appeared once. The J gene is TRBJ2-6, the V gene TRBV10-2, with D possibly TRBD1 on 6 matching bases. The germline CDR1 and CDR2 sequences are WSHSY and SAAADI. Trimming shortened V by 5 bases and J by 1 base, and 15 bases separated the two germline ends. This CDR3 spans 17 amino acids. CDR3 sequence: CASSSGVRGSGANVLTF. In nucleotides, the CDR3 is TGCGCCAGCAGTTCAGGGGTAAGAGGATCTGGGGCCAACGTCCTGACTTTC.

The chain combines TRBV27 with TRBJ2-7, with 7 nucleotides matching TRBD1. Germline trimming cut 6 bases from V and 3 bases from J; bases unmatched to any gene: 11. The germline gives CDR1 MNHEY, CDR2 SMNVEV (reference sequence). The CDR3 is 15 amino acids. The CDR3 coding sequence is TGTGCCAGCAGGGTCGACAGGGATCTCGGCTACGAGCAGTACTTC. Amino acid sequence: CASRVDRDLGYEQYF.

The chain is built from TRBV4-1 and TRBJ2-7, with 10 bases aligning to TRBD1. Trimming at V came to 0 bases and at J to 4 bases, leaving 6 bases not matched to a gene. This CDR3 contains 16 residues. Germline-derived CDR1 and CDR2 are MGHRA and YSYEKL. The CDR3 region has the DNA TGCGCCAGCAGCCAAGACGGGACAGGGGCGGGGTACGAGCAGTACTTC. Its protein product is CASSQDGTGAGYEQYF.

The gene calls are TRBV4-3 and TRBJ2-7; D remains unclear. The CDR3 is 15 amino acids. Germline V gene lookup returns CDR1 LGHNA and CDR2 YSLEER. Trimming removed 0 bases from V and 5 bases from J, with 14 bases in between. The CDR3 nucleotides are TGCGCCAGCAGCCAAGATGGAAGACTTACCCACGAGCAGTACTTC. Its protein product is CASSQDGRLTHEQYF.

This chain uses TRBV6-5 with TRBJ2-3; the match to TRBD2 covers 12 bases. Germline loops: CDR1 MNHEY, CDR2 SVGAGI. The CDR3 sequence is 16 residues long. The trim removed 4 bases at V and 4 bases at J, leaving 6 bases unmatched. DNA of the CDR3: TGTGCCAGCAGTTCTTCTGGGACTAGCGGGTCAGATACGCAGTATTTT. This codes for CASSSSGTSGSDTQYF.

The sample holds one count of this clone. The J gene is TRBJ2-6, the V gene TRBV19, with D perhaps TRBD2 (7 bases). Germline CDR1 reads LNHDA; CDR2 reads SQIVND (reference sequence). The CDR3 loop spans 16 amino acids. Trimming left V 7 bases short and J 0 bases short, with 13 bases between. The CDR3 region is CASTPRGGSGANVLTF. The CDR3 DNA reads TGTGCCAGTACCCCAAGGGGGGGCTCTGGGGCCAACGTCCTGACTTTC.

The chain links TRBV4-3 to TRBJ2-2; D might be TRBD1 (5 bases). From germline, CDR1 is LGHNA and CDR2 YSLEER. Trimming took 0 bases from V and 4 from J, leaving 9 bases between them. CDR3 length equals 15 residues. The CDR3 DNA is TGCGCCAGCAGCCAAGAACCTGGGGCCACCGGGGAGCTGTTTTTT. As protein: CASSQEPGATGELFF.

The CDR3 region is CAWSEGAPYEQYF. The CDR3, as DNA: TGTGCCTGGAGTGAAGGAGCGCCATACGAGCAGTACTTC. V and J are TRBV30 and TRBJ2-7; D unresolved. Germline V gene lookup returns CDR1 GTSNPN and CDR2 SVGIG (reference sequence). Trimming removed 1 base from V and 4 bases from J, with 11 bases in between. The CDR3 runs to 13 residues.

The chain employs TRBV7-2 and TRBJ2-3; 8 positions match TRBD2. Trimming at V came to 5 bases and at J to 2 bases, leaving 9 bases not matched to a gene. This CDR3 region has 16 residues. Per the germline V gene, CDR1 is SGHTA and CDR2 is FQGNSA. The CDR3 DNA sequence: TGTGCCAGCAGCCCACACGGGGGGGCTTACACAGATACGCAGTATTTT. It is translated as CASSPHGGAYTDTQYF.

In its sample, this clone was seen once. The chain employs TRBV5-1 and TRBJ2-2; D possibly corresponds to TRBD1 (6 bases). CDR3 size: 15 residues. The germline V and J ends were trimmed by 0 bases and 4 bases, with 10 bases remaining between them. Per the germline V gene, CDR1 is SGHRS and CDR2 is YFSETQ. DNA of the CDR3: TGCGCCAGCAGCTTGGAAGGGGGTCCCACCGGGGAGCTGTTTTTT. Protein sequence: CASSLEGGPTGELFF.

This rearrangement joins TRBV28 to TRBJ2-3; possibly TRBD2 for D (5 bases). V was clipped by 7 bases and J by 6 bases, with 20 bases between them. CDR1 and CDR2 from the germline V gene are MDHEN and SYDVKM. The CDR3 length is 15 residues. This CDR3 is CASTFGRGRSDTQYF. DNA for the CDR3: TGTGCCAGCACCTTCGGTCGCGGGCGTAGCGATACGCAGTATTTT.

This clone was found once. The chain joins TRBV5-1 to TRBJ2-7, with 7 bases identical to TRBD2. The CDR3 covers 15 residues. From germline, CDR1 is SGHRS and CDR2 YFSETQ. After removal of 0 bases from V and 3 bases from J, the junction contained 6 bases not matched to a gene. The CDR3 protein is CASSLAGGPHYEQYF. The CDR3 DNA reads TGCGCCAGCAGCTTGGCGGGGGGACCTCACTACGAGCAGTACTTC. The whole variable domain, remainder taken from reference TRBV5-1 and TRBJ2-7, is KAGVTQTPRYLIKTRGQQVTLSCSPISGHRSVSWYQQTPGQGLQFLFEYFSETQRNKGNFPGRFSGRQFSNSRSEMNVSTLELGDSALYLCASSLAGGPHYEQYFGPGTRLTVT.

CDR3 DNA: TGTGCCAGCAGCTTAGCGAGGGCCTATCCCCTAGAGACCCAGTACTTC. It yields the protein CASSLARAYPLETQYF. The chain has TRBV7-2 and TRBJ2-5; a possible D gene is TRBD2 (5 bases). The CDR3 is 16 residues long. Trimming shortened V by 0 bases and J by 4 bases, and 15 bases separated the two germline ends. CDR1 and CDR2 from the germline V gene are SGHTA and FQGNSA.

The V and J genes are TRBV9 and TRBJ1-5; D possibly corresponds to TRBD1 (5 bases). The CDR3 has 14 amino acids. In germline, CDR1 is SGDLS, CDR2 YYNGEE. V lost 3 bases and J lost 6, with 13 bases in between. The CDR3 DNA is TGTGCCAGCAGCGCGGGGGGTCTAGGTCAGCCCCAGCATTTT. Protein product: CASSAGGLGQPQHF.

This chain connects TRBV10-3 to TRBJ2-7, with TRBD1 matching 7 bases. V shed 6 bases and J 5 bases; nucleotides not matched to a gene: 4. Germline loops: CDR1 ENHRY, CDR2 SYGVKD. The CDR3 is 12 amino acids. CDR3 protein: CAISATGNEQYF. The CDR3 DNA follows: TGTGCCATCAGCGCGACAGGGAACGAGCAGTACTTC.

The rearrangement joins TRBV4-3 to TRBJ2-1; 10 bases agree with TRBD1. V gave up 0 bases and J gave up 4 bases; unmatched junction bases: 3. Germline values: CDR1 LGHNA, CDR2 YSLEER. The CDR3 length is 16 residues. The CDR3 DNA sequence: TGCGCCAGCAGCCAAGATTGGGGACAGGGGTACAATGAGCAGTTCTTC. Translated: CASSQDWGQGYNEQFF.

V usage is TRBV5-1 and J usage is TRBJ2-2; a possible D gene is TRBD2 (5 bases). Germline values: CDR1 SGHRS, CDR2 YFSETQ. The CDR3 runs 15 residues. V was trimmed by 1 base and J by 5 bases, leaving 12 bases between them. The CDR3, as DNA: TGCGCCAGCAGCTTGTCTTGGACGGGGACCGGGGAGCTGTTTTTT. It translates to CASSLSWTGTGELFF.

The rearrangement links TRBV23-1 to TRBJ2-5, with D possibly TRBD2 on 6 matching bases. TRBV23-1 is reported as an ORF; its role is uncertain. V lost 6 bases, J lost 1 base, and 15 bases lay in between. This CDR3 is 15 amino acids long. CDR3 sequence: CASRLAREIQETQYF. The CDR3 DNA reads TGCGCCAGCAGGCTTGCCCGGGAGATCCAAGAGACCCAGTACTTC.

For the CDR3, the DNA is TGTGCCAGCAGCCAAGATATGAATCAGCCCCAGCATTTT. Residues: CASSQDMNQPQHF. The chain carries TRBV3-1 (or the pseudogene TRBV3-2) and TRBJ1-5; D remains ambiguous. Germline V gene data show CDR1 as LGHDT and CDR2 as YNNKEL (reference sequence). There are 13 residues in the CDR3. V was trimmed by 0 bases and J by 4 bases, leaving 4 bases between them.

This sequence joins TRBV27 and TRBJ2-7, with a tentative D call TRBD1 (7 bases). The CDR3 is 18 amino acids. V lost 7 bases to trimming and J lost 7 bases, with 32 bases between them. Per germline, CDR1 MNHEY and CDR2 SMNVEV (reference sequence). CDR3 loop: CASTPQGVAQGGLWEQYF. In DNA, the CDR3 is TGTGCCAGCACCCCTCAGGGGGTGGCCCAAGGCGGACTATGGGAGCAGTACTTC.

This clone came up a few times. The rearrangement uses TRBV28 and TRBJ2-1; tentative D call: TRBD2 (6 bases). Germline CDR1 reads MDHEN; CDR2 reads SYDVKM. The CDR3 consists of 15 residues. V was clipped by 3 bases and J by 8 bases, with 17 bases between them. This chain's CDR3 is CASSFGGRLAHEQFF. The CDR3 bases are TGTGCCAGCAGTTTCGGTGGAAGGCTAGCGCATGAGCAGTTCTTC.

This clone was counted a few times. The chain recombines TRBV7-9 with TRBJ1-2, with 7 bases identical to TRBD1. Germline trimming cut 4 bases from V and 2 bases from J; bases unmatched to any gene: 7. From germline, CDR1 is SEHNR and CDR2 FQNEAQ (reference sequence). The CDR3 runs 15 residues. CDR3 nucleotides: TGTGCCAGCAGCTCGTATTCGGACAGGAACTATGGCTACACCTTC. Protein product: CASSSYSDRNYGYTF. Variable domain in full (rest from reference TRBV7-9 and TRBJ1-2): DTGVSQNPRHKITKRGQNVTFRCDPISEHNRLYWYRQTLGQGPEFLTYFQNEAQLEKSRLLSDRFSAERPKGSFSTLEIQRTEQGDSAMYLCASSSYSDRNYGYTFGSGTRLTVV.

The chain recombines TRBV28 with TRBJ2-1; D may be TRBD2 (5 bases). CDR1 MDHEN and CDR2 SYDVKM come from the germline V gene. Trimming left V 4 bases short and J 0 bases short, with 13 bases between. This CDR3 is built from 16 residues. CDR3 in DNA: TGTGCCAGCAGTTCTACTAGTGGAAGCTCCTACAATGAGCAGTTCTTC. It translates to CASSSTSGSSYNEQFF.